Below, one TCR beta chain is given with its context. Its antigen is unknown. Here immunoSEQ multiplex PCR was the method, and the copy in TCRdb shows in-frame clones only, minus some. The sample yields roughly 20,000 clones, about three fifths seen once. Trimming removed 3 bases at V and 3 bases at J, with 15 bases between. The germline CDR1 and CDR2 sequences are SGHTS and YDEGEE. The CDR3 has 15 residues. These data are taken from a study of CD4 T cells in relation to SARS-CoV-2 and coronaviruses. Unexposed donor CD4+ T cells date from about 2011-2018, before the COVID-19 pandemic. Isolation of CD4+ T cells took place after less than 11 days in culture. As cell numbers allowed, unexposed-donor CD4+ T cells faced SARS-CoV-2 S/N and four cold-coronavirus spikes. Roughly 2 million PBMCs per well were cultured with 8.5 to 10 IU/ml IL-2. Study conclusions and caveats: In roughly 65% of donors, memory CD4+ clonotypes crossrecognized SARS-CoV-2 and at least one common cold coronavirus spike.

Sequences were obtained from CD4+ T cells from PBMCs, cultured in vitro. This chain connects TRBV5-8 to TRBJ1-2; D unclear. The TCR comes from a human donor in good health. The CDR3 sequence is CASSYGRNNYYGYTF. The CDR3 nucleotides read TGTGCCAGCAGCTACGGACGGAATAACTACTATGGCTACACCTTC. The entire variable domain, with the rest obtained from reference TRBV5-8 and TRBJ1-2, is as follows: EAGVTQSPTHLIKTRGQQATLRCSPISGHTSVYWYQQALGLGLQFLLWYDEGEERNRGNFPPRFSGRQFPNYSSELNVNALELEDSALYLCASSYGRNNYYGYTFGSGTRLTVV.